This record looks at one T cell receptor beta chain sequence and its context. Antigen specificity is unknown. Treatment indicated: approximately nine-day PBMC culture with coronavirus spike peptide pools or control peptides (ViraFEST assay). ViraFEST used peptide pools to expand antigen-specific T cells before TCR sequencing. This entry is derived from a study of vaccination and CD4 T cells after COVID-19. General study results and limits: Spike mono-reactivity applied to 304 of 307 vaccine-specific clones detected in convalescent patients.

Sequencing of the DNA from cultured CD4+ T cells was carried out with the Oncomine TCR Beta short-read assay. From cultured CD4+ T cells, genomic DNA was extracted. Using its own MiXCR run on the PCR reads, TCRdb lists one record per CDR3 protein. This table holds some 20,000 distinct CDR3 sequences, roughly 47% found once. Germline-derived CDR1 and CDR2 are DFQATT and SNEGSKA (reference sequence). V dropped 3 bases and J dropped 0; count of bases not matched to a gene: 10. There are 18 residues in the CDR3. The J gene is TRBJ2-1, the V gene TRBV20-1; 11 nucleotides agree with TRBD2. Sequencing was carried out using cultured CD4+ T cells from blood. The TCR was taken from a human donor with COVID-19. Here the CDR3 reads CSARGPGTSGSSYNEQFF. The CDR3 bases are TGCAGTGCTAGGGGTCCCGGGACTAGCGGCAGCTCCTACAATGAGCAGTTCTTC.